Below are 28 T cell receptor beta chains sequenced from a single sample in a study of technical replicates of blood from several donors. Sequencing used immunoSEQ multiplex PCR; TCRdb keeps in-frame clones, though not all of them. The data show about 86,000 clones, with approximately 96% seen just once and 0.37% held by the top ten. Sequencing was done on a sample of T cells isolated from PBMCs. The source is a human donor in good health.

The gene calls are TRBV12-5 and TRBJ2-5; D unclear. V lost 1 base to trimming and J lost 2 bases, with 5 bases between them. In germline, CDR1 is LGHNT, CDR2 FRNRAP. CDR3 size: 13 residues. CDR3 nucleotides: TGTGCTAGTGGTTTGGGCAGGCAAGAGACCCAGTACTTC. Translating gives CASGLGRQETQYF.

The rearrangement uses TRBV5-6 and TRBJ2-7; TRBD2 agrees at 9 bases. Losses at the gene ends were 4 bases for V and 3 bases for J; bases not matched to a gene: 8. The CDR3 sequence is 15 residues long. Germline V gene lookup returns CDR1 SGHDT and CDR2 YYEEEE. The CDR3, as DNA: TGTGCCAGCAGCCCATTAGCGGGGGATCACTACGAGCAGTACTTC. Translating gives CASSPLAGDHYEQYF.

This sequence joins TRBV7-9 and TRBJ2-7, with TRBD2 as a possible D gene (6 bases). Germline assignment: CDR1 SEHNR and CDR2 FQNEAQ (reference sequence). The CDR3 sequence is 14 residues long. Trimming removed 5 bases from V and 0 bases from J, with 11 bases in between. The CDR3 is CASSQERASYEQYF. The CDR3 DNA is TGTGCCAGCAGCCAGGAGCGGGCCTCCTACGAGCAGTACTTC.

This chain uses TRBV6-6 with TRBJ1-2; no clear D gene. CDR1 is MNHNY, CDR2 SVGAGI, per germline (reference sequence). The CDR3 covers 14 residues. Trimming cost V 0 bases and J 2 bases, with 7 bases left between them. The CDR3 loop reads CASSYSAENYGYTF. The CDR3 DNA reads TGTGCCAGCAGTTACTCGGCGGAAAACTATGGCTACACCTTC.

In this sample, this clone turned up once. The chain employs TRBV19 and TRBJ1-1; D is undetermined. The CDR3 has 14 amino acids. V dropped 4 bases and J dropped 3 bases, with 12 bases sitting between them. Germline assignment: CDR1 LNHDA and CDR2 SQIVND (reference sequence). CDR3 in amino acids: CASSKKRLDTEAFF. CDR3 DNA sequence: TGTGCCAGTAGTAAGAAGAGGTTGGACACTGAAGCTTTCTTT.

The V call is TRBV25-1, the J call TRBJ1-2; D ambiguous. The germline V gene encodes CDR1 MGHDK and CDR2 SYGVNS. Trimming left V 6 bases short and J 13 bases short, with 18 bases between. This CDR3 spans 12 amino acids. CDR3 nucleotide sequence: TGTGCCAGCAGGGGCTTGTGGGAGGATTGCACCTTC. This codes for CASRGLWEDCTF.

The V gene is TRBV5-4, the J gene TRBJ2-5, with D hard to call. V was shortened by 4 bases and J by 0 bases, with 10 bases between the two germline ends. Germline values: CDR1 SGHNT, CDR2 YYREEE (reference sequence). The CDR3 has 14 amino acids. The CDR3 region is CASSLAGYQETQYF. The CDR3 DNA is TGTGCCAGCAGCCTTGCCGGGTACCAAGAGACCCAGTACTTC.

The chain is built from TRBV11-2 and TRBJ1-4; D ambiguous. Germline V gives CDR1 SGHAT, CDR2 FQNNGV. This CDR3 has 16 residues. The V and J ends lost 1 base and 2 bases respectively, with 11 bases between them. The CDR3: CASSLGPGWTNEKLFF. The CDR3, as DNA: TGTGCCAGCAGCTTAGGGCCGGGGTGGACTAATGAAAAACTGTTTTTT.

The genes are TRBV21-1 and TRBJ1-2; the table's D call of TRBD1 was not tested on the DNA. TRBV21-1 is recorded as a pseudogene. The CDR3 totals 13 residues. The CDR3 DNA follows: TGTGCCAGCGGGGGACAGGGGGGAAGATGCTACACCTTC. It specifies CASGGQGGRCYTF.

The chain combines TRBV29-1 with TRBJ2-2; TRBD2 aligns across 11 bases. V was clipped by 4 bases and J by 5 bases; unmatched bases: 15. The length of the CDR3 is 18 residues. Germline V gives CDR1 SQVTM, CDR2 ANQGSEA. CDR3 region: CSVVASGRPQVRTGELFF. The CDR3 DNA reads TGCAGCGTTGTGGCTAGCGGGAGGCCCCAAGTTCGGACCGGGGAGCTGTTTTTT.

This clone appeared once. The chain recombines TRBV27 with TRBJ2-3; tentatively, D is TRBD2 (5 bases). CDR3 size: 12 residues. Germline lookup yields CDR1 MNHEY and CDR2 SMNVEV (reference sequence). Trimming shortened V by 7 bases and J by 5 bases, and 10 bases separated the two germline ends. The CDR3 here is CASTKEGDTQYF. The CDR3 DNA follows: TGTGCCAGCACCAAAGAGGGAGATACGCAGTATTTT.

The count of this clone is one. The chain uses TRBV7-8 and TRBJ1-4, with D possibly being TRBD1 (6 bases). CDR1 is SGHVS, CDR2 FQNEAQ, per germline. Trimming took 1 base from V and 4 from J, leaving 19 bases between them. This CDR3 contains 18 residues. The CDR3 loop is CASSLGALRTAYNEKLFF. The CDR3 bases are TGTGCCAGCAGCTTAGGAGCACTTCGGACAGCGTATAATGAAAAACTGTTTTTT.

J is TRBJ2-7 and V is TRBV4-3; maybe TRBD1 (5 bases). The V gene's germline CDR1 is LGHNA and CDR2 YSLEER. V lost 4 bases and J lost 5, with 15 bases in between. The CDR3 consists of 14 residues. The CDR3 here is CASSPLDMRDEQYF. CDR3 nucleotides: TGCGCCAGCAGCCCGTTGGACATGCGAGACGAGCAGTACTTC.

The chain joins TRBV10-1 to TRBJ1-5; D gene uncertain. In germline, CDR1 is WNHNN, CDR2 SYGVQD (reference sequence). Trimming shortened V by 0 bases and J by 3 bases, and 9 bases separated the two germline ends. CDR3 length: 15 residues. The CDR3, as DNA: TGCGCCAGCAGTGAGTCTAGGAGTACCAATCAGCCCCAGCATTTT. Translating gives CASSESRSTNQPQHF.

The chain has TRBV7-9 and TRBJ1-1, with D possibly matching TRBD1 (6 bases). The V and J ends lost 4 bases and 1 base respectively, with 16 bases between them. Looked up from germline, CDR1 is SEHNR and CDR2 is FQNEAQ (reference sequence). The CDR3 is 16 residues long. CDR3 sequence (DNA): TGTGCCAGCAGCTACCGCGGACAGCGAGCGAACACTGAAGCTTTCTTT. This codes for CASSYRGQRANTEAFF.

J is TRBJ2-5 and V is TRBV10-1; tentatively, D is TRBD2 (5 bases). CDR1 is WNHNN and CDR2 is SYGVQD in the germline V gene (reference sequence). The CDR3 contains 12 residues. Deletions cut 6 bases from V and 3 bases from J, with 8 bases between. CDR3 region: CASSRDKETQYF. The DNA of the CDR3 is TGCGCCAGCAGCCGGGATAAAGAGACCCAGTACTTC.

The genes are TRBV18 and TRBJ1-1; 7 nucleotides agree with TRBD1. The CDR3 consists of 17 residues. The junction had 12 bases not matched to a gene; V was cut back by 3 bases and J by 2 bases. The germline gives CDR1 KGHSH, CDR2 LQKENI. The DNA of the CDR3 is TGTGCCAGCTCACCGAAGGGGACAGCTCTTTTCAACACTGAAGCTTTCTTT. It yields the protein CASSPKGTALFNTEAFF. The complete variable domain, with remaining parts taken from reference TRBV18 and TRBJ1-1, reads NAGVMQNPRHLVRRRGQEARLRCSPMKGHSHVYWYRQLPEEGLKFMVYLQKENIIDESGMPKERFSAEFPKEGPSILRIQQVVRGDSAAYFCASSPKGTALFNTEAFFGQGTRLTVV.

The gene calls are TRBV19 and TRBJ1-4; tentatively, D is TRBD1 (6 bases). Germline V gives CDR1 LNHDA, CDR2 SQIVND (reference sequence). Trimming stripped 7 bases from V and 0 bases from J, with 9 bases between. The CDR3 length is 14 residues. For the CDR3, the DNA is TGTGCCAGTACCAGACAGGCAACTAATGAAAAACTGTTTTTT. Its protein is CASTRQATNEKLFF.

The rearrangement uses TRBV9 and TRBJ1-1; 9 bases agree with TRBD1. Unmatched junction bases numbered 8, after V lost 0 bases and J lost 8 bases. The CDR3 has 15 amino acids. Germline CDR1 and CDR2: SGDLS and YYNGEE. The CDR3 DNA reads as TGTGCCAGCAGCGTAGAAGGACAGGGGCTACCAGAAGCTTTCTTT. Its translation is CASSVEGQGLPEAFF.

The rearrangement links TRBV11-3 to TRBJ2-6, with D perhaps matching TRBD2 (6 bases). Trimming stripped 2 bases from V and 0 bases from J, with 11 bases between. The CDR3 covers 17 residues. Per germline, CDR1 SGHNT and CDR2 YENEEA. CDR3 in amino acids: CASSLRQDYSGANVLTF. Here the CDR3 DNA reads TGTGCCAGCAGCTTACGCCAGGACTACTCTGGGGCCAACGTCCTGACTTTC.

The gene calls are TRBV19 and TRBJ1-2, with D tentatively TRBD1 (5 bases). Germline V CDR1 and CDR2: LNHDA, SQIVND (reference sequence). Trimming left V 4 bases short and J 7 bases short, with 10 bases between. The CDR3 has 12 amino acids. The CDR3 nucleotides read TGTGCCAGTAGTACAGGGAAGGCTGGCTACACCTTC. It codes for CASSTGKAGYTF.

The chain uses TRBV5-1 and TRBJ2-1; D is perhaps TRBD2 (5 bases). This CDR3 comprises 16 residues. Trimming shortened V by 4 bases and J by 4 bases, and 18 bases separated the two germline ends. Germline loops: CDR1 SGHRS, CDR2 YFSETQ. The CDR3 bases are TGCGCCAGCAGCCCCAGTTGGGGAGCGGAATACAATGAGCAGTTCTTC. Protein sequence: CASSPSWGAEYNEQFF. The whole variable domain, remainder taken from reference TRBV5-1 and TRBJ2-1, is KAGVTQTPRYLIKTRGQQVTLSCSPISGHRSVSWYQQTPGQGLQFLFEYFSETQRNKGNFPGRFSGRQFSNSRSEMNVSTLELGDSALYLCASSPSWGAEYNEQFFGPGTRLTVL.

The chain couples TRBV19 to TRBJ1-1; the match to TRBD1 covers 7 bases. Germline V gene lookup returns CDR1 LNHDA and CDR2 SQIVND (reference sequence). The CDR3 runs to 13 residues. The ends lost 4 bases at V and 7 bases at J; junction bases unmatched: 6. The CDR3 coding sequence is TGTGCCAGTAGTAGCGACAGGGCTCTTGAAGCTTTCTTT. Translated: CASSSDRALEAFF. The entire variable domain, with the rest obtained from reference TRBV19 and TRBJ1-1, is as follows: DGGITQSPKYLFRKEGQNVTLSCEQNLNHDAMYWYRQDPGQGLRLIYYSQIVNDFQKGDIAEGYSVSREKKESFPLTVTSAQKNPTAFYLCASSSDRALEAFFGQGTRLTVV.

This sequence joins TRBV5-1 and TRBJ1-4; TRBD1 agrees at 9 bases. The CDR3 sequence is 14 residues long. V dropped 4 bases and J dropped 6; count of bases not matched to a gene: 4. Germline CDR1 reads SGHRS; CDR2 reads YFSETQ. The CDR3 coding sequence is TGCGCCAGCAGCAAGGGACAGGGTTATGAAAAACTGTTTTTT. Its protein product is CASSKGQGYEKLFF. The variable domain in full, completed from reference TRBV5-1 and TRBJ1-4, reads KAGVTQTPRYLIKTRGQQVTLSCSPISGHRSVSWYQQTPGQGLQFLFEYFSETQRNKGNFPGRFSGRQFSNSRSEMNVSTLELGDSALYLCASSKGQGYEKLFFGSGTQLSVL.

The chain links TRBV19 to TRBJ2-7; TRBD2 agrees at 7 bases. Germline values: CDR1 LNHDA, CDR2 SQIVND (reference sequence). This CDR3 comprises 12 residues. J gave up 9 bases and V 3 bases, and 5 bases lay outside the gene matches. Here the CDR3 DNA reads TGTGCCAGTAGTATGCTGGGGGGGTGGCAGTACTTC. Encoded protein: CASSMLGGWQYF.

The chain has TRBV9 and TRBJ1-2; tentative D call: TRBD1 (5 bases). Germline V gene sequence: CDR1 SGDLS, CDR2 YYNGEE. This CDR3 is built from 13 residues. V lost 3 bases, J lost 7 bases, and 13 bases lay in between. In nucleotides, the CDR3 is TGTGCCAGCAGCGGAGAGGGACTCGGTGGCTACACCTTC. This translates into CASSGEGLGGYTF. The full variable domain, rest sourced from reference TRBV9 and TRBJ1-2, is DSGVTQTPKHLITATGQRVTLRCSPRSGDLSVYWYQQSLDQGLQFLIQYYNGEERAKGNILERFSAQQFPDLHSELNLSSLELGDSALYFCASSGEGLGGYTFGSGTRLTVV.

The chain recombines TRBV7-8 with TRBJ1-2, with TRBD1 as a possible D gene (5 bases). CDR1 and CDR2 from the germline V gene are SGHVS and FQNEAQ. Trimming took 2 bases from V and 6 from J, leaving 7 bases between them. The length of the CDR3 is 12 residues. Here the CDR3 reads CASSLFRDGYTF. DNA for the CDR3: TGTGCCAGCAGCTTATTCAGGGATGGCTACACCTTC. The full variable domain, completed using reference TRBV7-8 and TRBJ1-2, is GAGVSQSPRYKVAKRGQDVALRCDPISGHVSLFWYQQALGQGPEFLTYFQNEAQLDKSGLPSDRFFAERPEGSVSTLKIQRTQQEDSAVYLCASSLFRDGYTFGSGTRLTVV.

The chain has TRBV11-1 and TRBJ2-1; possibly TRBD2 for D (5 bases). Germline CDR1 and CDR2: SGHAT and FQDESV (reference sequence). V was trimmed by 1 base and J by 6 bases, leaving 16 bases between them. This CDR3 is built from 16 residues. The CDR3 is CASSLVRGSLGNEQFF. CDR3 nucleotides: TGTGCCAGCAGCTTAGTTCGCGGGTCCCTTGGCAATGAGCAGTTCTTC.